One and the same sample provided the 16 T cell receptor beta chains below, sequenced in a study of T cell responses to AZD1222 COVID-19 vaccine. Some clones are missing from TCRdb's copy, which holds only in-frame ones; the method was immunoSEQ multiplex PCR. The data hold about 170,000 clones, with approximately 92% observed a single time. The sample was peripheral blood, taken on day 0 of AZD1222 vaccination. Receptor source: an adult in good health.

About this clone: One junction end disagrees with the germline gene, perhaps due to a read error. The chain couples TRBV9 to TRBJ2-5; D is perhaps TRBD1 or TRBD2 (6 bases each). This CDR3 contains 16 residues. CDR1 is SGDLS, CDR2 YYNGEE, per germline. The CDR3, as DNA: TGTGGCAGCAGCGTTATGGGGGGCCAGGCTGGAGAGACCCAGTACTTC. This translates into CGSSVMGGQAGETQYF.

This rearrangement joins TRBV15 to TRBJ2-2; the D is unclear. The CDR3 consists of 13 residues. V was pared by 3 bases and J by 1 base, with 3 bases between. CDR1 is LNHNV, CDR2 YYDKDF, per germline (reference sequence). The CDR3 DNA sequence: TGTGCCACCAGCAGGATGAACACCGGGGAGCTGTTTTTT. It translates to CATSRMNTGELFF.

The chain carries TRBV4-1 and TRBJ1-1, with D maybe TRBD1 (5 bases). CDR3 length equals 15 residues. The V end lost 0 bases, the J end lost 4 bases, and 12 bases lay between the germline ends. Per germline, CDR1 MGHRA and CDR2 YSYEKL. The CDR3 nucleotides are TGCGCCAGCAGCCAAGAGGGGGTTGGGTTCACTGAAGCTTTCTTT. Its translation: CASSQEGVGFTEAFF.

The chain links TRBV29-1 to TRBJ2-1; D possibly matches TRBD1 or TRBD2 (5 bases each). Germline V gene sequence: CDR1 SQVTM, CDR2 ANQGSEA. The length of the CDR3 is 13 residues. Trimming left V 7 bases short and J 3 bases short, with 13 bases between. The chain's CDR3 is CSAGDRDYNEQFF. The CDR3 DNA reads TGCAGCGCCGGGGACCGAGACTACAATGAGCAGTTCTTC.

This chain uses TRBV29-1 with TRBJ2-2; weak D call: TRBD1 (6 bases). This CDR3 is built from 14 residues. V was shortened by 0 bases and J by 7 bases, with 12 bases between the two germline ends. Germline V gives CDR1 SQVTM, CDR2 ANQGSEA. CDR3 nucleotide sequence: TGCAGCGTTGAAGACAACAGGGTTGACGGGGAGCTGTTTTTT. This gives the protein CSVEDNRVDGELFF.

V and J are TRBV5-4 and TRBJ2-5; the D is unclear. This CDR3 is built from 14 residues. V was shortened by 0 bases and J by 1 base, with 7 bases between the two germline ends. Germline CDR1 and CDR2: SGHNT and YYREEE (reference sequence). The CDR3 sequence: CASSLGATQETQYF. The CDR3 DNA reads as TGTGCCAGCAGCTTGGGGGCGACCCAAGAGACCCAGTACTTC.

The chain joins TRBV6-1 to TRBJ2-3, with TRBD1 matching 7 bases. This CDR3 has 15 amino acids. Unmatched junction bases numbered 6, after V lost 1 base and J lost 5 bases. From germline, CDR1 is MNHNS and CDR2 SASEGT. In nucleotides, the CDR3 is TGTGCCAGCAGTGAAGACAGGGGCAAGGGAGATACGCAGTATTTT. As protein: CASSEDRGKGDTQYF.

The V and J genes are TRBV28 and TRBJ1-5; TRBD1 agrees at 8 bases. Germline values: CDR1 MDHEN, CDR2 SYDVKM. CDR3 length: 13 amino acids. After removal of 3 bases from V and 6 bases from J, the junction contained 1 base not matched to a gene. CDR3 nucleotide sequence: TGTGCCAGCAGTTTCAGGGGGCTTCAGCCCCAGCATTTT. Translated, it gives CASSFRGLQPQHF.

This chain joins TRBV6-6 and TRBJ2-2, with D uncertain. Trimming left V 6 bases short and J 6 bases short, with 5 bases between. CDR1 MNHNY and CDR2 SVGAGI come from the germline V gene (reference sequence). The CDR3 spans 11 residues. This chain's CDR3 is CASRGAGELFF. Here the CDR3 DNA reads TGTGCCAGCAGGGGTGCCGGGGAGCTGTTTTTT.

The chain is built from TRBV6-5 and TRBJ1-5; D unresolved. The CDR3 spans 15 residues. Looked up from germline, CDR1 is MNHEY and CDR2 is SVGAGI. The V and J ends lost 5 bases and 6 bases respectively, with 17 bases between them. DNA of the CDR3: TGTGCCAGCAGTCGGGGTGACTTGGGAAGTCAGCCCCAGCATTTT. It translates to CASSRGDLGSQPQHF.

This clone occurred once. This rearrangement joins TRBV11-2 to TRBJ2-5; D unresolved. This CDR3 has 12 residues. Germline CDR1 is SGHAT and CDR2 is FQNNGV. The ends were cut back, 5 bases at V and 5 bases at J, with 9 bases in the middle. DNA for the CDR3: TGTGCCAGCAGCAGAAAACCTGAGACCCAGTACTTC. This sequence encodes CASSRKPETQYF.

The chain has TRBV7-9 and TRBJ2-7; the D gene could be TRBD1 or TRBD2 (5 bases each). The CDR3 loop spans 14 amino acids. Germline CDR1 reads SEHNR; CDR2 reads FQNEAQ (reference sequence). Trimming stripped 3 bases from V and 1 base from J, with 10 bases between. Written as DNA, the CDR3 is TGTGCCAGCAGCTTGGGGGTTATGTCCTACGAGCAGTACTTC. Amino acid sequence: CASSLGVMSYEQYF.

CDR3 protein: CASSPTGLAKQETQYF. The CDR3 coding sequence is TGTGCCAGCTCACCGACAGGACTAGCGAAACAAGAGACCCAGTACTTC. J is TRBJ2-5 and V is TRBV18; 9 bases match TRBD2. The CDR3 loop spans 16 amino acids. Per germline, CDR1 KGHSH and CDR2 LQKENI. J was trimmed by 2 bases and V by 3 bases; bases with no gene match: 7.

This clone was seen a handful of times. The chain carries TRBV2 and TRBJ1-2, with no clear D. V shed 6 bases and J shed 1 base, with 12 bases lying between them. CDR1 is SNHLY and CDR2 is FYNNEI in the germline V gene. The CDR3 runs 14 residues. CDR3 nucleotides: TGTGCCAGCAGGGCCCCCAGGAGTAACTATGGCTACACCTTC. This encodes CASRAPRSNYGYTF.

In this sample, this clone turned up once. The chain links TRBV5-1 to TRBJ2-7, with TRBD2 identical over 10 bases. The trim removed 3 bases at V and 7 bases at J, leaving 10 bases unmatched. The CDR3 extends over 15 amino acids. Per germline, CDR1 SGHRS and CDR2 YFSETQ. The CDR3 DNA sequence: TGCGCCAGCAGCTGGACTAGCGGTACTGGGGTGGAGCAGTACTTC. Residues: CASSWTSGTGVEQYF.

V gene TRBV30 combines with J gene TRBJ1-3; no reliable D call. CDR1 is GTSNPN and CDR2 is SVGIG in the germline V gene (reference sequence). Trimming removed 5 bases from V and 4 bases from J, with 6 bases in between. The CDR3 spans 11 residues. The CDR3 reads CAWFPGNTIYF. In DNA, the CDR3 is TGTGCCTGGTTCCCGGGAAACACCATATATTTT.